This T cell receptor beta chain originates from a study of blood T cell repertoires in COVID-19. Study-level information: Italy, Spain and the United States were the sources of the convalescent and acute COVID-19 samples. From T cells, B-cell-depleted T cells, or PBMCs came the material, which was cDNA or gDNA.

Study processing details: Amplifying reference gene primers gave estimates of nucleated cell counts. Method: immunoSEQ multiplex PCR; TCRdb's copy keeps in-frame clones and lacks some. V and J calls and clone size are given by that table; D and trimming were obtained from the DNA. The table records 70,000 to 75,000 clones, roughly 83% of them present only once. Germline V lookup: CDR1 MDHEN, CDR2 SYDVKM. V was pared by 7 bases and J by 7 bases, with 8 bases of the junction left unmatched. The CDR3 consists of 14 residues. The material sequenced was peripheral blood. The chain has TRBV28 and TRBJ2-1, with 9 bases matching TRBD1. The source is a man aged 70-80 years with acute or convalescent COVID-19. This chain's CDR3 is CASNSQGARNEQFF. In DNA form, the CDR3 reads TGTGCCAGCAATTCACAGGGGGCGCGGAATGAGCAGTTCTTC.